This T cell receptor (beta chain) stems from a study of blood T cell repertoires in COVID-19 (dated by TCRdb to 2018 to 2020). With regard to the full study: Collaborator samples came from the United States, Italy and Spain and covered acute and convalescent phases of COVID-19. The prospective study material was composed of cDNA or gDNA derived from T cells, B-cell-depleted T cells, or PBMCs. Samples came from the ongoing ImmuneRACE study (first 160 participants) plus 1,254 subjects from 6 global collaborators. Where HLA class I and class II types were available, the types were taken from metadata supplied by the sample provider, not from assay-based typing. The repertoires were released in a freely available public database intended as a resource for research on the immune response to SARS-CoV-2. Sample metadata almost always included a de-identified subject ID, COVID-19 status, age in years and sex. The dataset comprised deeply sampled blood TCRbeta repertoires from subjects exposed to, actively infected with, or recovered from COVID-19. Results the study describes overall, beyond this receptor: Clinical and demographic metadata were provided uncurated, with the amount varying by source and participant.

Deletion took 3 bases off V and 11 bases off J, with a span of 13 bases between the germline ends. Sequences SGHTA (CDR1) and FQGNSA (CDR2) are obtained from the germline V gene. The CDR3 holds 12 amino acids from the cysteine to the phenylalanine. The entry retains the CDR3 DNA only, 36 bases that are in frame from base 1. As for this clone: Its specific antigen is unknown. Base qualities were left out, and no much larger clone turns up one base away.

Whole blood was collected in K2EDTA tubes by collaborating institutions according to the institutions' own protocols. For TCRbeta analysis, collaborator samples were shipped as frozen whole blood, as isolated PBMCs, or as DNA extracted from either sample type. The immunoSEQ Assay, a bias-controlled multiplex PCR, was used to amplify TCRbeta CDR3 regions from genomic DNA. The authors' analysis ran thus. The number of nucleated cells in each sample was estimated from the amplification of reference gene primers within the assay. To quantify the absolute abundance of each unique TCRbeta CDR3 rearrangement, sequence reads were collapsed and filtered. For each sample, productive Simpson clonality was calculated by taking the square root of Simpson's diversity index across productive rearrangements. TCRdb mirrors the immuneACCESS table, restricted to in-frame sequences. Some clones are absent from its copies; in checked studies, under half trace to an unresolved V gene, and the reason for the others is unknown. V, J and clone size derive from that table, while D and trimming were established from the DNA sequence. This sample lists 150,000 to 200,000 clones; approximately 86% were detected once. The top ten clonotypes cover around 8.6% of the sample.

The clonotype originates from a man aged 45-60 years with active or convalescent COVID-19. The sequencing input was peripheral blood. The rearrangement combines TRBV7-2 with TRBJ1-1, with the D gene too uncertain to name. At the DNA level, the sequence is TGTGCCAGCAGCTTCGGGGATATTGTTGCTTTCTTT. Translated, it reads CASSFGDIVAFF.